This section outlines one TCR beta chain sequence together with its context. This sample was included in a study of blood T cell repertoires in COVID-19. Trimming stripped 1 base from V and 2 bases from J, with 11 bases between. Germline-derived CDR1 and CDR2 are LNHDA and SQIVND (reference sequence). The CDR3 is made up of 15 amino acids. Generated by immunoSEQ multiplex PCR, the TCRdb table keeps only in-frame clones and is missing some. Among roughly 200,000 clones listed, 75% to 90% were seen once. The sample consisted of peripheral blood. V is TRBV19 and J is TRBJ1-2; maybe TRBD1 (6 bases). The TCR comes from a woman aged 60-70 years with acute or convalescent COVID-19. The CDR3 reads CASSIAGRGNYGYTF. The CDR3 DNA reads as TGTGCCAGTAGTATAGCCGGCAGGGGAAACTATGGCTACACCTTC. Combining the CDR3 with reference TRBV19 and TRBJ1-2 gives the whole variable domain DGGITQSPKYLFRKEGQNVTLSCEQNLNHDAMYWYRQDPGQGLRLIYYSQIVNDFQKGDIAEGYSVSREKKESFPLTVTSAQKNPTAFYLCASSIAGRGNYGYTFGSGTRLTVV.